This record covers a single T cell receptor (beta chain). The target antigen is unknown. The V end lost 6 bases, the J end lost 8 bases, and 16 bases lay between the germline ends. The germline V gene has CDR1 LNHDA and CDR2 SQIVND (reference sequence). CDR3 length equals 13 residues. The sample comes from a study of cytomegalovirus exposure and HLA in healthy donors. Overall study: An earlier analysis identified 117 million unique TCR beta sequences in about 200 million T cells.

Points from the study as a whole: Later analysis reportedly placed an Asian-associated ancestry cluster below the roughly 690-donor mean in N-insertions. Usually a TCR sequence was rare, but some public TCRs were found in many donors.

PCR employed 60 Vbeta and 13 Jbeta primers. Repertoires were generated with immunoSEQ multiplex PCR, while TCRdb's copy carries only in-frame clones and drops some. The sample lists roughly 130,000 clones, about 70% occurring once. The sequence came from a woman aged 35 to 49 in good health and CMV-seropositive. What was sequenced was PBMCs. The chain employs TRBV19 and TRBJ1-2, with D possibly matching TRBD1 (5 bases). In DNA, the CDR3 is TGTGCCAGTAGACATACCAGGGATGGCGGCTACACCTTC. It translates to CASRHTRDGGYTF.